Listed here is a single T cell receptor (beta chain). Antigen specificity is unknown. Clones were read by immunoSEQ multiplex PCR, and TCRdb kept only the in-frame ones, dropping some. The sample includes about 54,000 clones, about 90% seen only once; the top ten take 5% to 6.5%. The data derive from a study of graft-versus-host responses after intestinal transplantation. About the study: Every recipient had anti-thymocyte globulin induction and 2 to 4 years of tacrolimus plus steroids.

Study-wide results and limits: Circulating GvH clone levels at their peak were associated with HvG declines (early post-transplant). Recipient-marrow GvH clones were detected, some having first appeared in ileum or blood.

Specimen: PBMCs, collected about 93 weeks after intestinal transplant. The source of this sequence is a human patient who received an intestinal transplant, so some T cells may come from the graft donor.

CDR3: CASSGNRVPQSRANVLTF. In nucleotides, the CDR3 is TGTGCCAGCAGCGGTAATAGAGTGCCACAAAGTCGGGCCAACGTCCTGACTTTC. The chain joins TRBV7-7 to TRBJ2-6; D remains ambiguous. V lost 5 bases to trimming and J lost 5 bases, with 22 bases between them. The CDR3 spans 18 residues. Per the germline V gene, CDR1 is SSHAT and CDR2 is FNYEAQ (reference sequence). The whole variable domain, filled in from reference TRBV7-7 and TRBJ2-6, reads GAGVSQSPRYKVTKRGQDVTLRCDPISSHATLYWYQQALGQGPEFLTYFNYEAQPDKSGLPSDRFSAERPEGSISTLTIQRTEQRDSAMYRCASSGNRVPQSRANVLTFGAGSRLTVL.